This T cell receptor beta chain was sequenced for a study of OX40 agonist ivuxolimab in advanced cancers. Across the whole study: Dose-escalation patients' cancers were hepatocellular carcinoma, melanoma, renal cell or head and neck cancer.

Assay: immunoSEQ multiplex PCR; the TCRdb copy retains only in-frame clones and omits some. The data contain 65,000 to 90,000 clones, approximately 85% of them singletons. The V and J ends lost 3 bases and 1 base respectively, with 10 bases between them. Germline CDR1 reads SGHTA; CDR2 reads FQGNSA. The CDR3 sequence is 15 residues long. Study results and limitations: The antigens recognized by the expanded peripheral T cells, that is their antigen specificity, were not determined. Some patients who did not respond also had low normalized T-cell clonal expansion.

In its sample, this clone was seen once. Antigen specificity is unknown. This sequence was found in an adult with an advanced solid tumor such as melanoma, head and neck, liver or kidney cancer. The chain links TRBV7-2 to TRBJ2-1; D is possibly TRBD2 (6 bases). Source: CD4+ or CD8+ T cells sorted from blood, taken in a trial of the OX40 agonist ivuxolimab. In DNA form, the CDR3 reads TGTGCCAGCAGCTTCCGCGGGGATTCCTACAATGAGCAGTTCTTC. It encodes CASSFRGDSYNEQFF.